This T cell receptor (beta chain) was observed in a study of control samples from healthy donors and cancer patients. This clone has just one count. This table comes from immunoSEQ multiplex PCR, and its TCRdb copy is limited to in-frame clones, with some not included. In the table there are approximately 150,000 clones, 90% to 95% of which are singletons. CDR1 and CDR2 from the germline V gene are MDHEN and SYDVKM. This CDR3 has 16 amino acids. Losses at the gene ends were 3 bases for V and 6 bases for J; bases not matched to a gene: 11. The chain has TRBV28 and TRBJ1-5, with 7 nucleotides matching TRBD1. The sequencing sample was made of blood. This TCR came from a man in his forties in good health. CDR3 amino acids: CASSFWGGGATQPQHF. CDR3 in DNA: TGTGCCAGCAGTTTTTGGGGAGGGGGCGCGACTCAGCCCCAGCATTTT.